Reported below is one T cell receptor beta chain. Its target is not known. Target depth was 1 in 200,000 to 1 in 1 million T cells, about 10x per clonotype. The assay was immunoSEQ multiplex PCR, and TCRdb's table has in-frame clones only and misses some. The sample lists about 310,000 clones; almost 80% were seen once. These data originate in a study of cytotoxic CD8 clonotypes in ibrutinib-treated CLL. Regarding the study as a whole: Stable or contracted on treatment, public clonotypes were also uncommon.

The material was PBMCs, obtained before ibrutinib treatment. The sequence was collected from a human donor with chronic lymphocytic leukemia.

CDR3 protein: CASSQDRTEASYGYTF. CDR3 in DNA: TGCGCCAGCAGCCAAGATCGAACAGAAGCGTCCTATGGCTACACCTTC. The gene calls are TRBV4-3 and TRBJ1-2, with D unresolved. The germline CDR1 and CDR2 sequences are LGHNA and YSLEER. The CDR3 is made up of 16 amino acids. The ends were cut back, 0 bases at V and 4 bases at J, with 15 bases in the middle.